Listed below are T cell receptor beta chains from one sample, sequenced in a study of blood T cell repertoires in COVID-19. Profiling relied on immunoSEQ multiplex PCR, and the TCRdb table lists in-frame clones only, not all of them. The table has 30,000 to 40,000 clones, over 90% seen once; the top ten hold less than 5.5%. Sequencing input: peripheral blood. The receptors derive from a human donor in a cohort sampled during active COVID-19. The conserved cysteine and the conserved F or W are not part of the CDR3 here. A D gene is named only where the DNA matches it firmly. Some rows mark clone size as missing; the rest say once, few, many or name a class of expanded clone.

v_call clone_size d_call cdr3_aa
TRBV19 - - ASSPEPYSGYT
TRBV5-1 - TRBD1 ASSLGDRVYT
TRBV30 - - AWGDQREQY
TRBV6-1 - - ASSEPPGSRGELF
TRBV7-9 - - ASSLTRNTEAF
TRBV1 - - TSSQDLGVHVGGGGSTDTQY
TRBV6-1 - TRBD1 ASSDLGTGLYEQY
TRBV27 - - ASSLKGDTEAF
TRBV30 - TRBD2 ALSGTSGSSTDTQY
TRBV13 - - ASSLRGAEEQY
TRBV6-1 - TRBD1 ASSEMQGADEKLF
TRBV5-1 - TRBD1 ASSLGQGRYNEQF
TRBV6-4 - TRBD2 ASKTSGETGELF
TRBV30 - TRBD1 AWSRLTGGFDGYT
TRBV5-1 - TRBD1 ASSSDRGRRDTGELF
TRBV7-3 - - ASSLGHGSGYNEQF
TRBV3-1/TRBV3-2 - TRBD1 ASSQPGQEYGYT
TRBV6-6 - - ASSYRLAGDTQY
TRBV6-5 - TRBD1 ASSYSAGGANTEAF
TRBV18 - - ASSPWTDNEKLF
TRBV28 once - ASSLSAGVSYNEQF
TRBV2 - - ASSLSSYNSPLH
TRBV20-1 few - SASGASEAF
TRBV18 - TRBD2 ASSPDAAGGNIQY
TRBV29-1 - - SVSGLVNTEAF
TRBV29-1 - - SVFAVGGARSGETQY
TRBV28 - TRBD1 ASCRGQAEAF
TRBV4-2 - - ASSQRTQGTTEAF
TRBV27 - - ASSLRGNYGYT
TRBV19 - - ASSIGPSDTQY
TRBV2 - - ASSEGASRPDTQY
TRBV6-5 - - ASSPRTVPEAF
TRBV6-5 once - ASRQMNTEAF
TRBV28 - - ASSPPRGYSPLH
TRBV6-5 once TRBD2 ASSMQAGDSYEQY
TRBV18 - - ASSNPGNTGELF
TRBV19 - TRBD2 ASSSLLALTDTQY
TRBV2 - - ASGPRGGYNEQF
TRBV11-2 - TRBD1 ASSLGGQGLNSEAF
TRBV7-9 - - ASSSQDNEQF
TRBV10-3 - TRBD1 ASKGDRENTEAF
TRBV29-1 - - SVEEGSSEQF
TRBV15 - TRBD2 ATSSTSGGPSTDTQY
TRBV10-1 - TRBD1 ASNSNRDSQETQY
TRBV19 once - ASSIGAGNYNEQF
TRBV9 - TRBD2 ASSTTLGTSGRVNEQF
TRBV10-2 - TRBD1 ASSAVSGGRNDQPQH
TRBV7-8 - TRBD2 ASRSGRAEYEQY
TRBV4-1 - TRBD2 ASSPRTSGRGDEQF